This TCR beta chain appears in the sequencing data of a study of T cells in Graves' hyperthyroidism and ophthalmopathy. This clonotype showed up many times. Researchers amplified the TCR beta CDR3 regions from RNA transcripts. A first-round RT-PCR of the TCR CDR3 used the HTBI primer set. TCRdb re-called the multiplex PCR reads through MiXCR, storing one row per CDR3 protein. The sample lists roughly 380,000 distinct CDR3 sequences, 15% to 20% occurring once. CDR1 and CDR2 (germline): MNHEY, SVGAGI. The CDR3 spans 12 residues. The V gene lost 6 bases and the J gene lost 3 bases, with 9 bases spanning the gap.

The V and J genes are TRBV6-5 and TRBJ2-7; D assignment may be TRBD1 or TRBD2 (5 bases each). Material for sequencing was blood. This receptor was obtained from a woman aged 40 to 50 with Graves' ophthalmopathy. The chain's CDR3 is CASSRDHYEQYF. The DNA for the CDR3 is TGTGCCAGCAGCAGGGACCACTACGAGCAGTACTTC.